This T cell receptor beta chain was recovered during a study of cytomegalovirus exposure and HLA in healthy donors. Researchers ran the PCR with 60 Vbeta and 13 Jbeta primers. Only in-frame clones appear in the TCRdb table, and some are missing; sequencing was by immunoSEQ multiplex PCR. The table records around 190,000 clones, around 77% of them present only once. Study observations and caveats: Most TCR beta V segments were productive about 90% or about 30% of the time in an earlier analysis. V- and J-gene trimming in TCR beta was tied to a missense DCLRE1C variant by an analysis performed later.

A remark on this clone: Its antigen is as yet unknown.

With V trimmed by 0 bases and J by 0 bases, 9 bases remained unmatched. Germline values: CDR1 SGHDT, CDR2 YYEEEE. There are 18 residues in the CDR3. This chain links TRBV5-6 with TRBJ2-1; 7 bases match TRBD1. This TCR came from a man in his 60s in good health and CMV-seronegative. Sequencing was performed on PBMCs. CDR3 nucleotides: TGTGCCAGCAGCTTGGGACCCCTAGGGGGCAGCTCCTACAATGAGCAGTTCTTC. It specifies CASSLGPLGGSSYNEQFF.